These 2 T cell receptor beta chains originate from one sample sequenced in a study of shared clonotypes between healthy human individuals. Sequencing was performed with immunoSEQ multiplex PCR; in TCRdb, only in-frame clones are kept and a portion is missing. The top ten hold about 1.5% of the sample, which has 950,000 to 1,100,000 clones, roughly 80% seen once. Input material: memory CD4+ T cells sorted from blood. As to subset: CD45RA-negative fraction. These receptors were taken from a man younger than 35 in good health.

The chain joins TRBV4-3 to TRBJ1-1; tentative D call: TRBD1 (5 bases). The V end lost 0 bases, the J end lost 0 bases, and 11 bases lay between the germline ends. The germline CDR1 and CDR2 sequences are LGHNA and YSLEER. This CDR3 comprises 16 residues. The CDR3 sequence: CASSQEMRGVNTEAFF. DNA for the CDR3: TGCGCCAGCAGCCAAGAAATGAGAGGGGTGAACACTGAAGCTTTCTTT.

The V gene is TRBV7-2, the J gene TRBJ1-2, with 7 bases identical to TRBD1. Germline assignment: CDR1 SGHTA and CDR2 FQGNSA. Losses at the gene ends were 6 bases for V and 7 bases for J; bases not matched to a gene: 14. The CDR3 spans 15 residues. The CDR3 DNA follows: TGTGCCAGCAGTACTAAGACAGGGAGCTTAAGTGGCTACACCTTC. Its translation is CASSTKTGSLSGYTF.